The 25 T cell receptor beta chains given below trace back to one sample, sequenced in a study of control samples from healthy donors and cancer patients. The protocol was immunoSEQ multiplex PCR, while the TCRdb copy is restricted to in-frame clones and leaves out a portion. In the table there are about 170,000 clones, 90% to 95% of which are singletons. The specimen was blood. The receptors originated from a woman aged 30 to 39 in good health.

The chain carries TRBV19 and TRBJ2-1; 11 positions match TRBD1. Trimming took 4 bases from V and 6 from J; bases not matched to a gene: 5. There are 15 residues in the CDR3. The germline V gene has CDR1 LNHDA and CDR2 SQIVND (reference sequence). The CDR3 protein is CASSKVGQGANEQFF. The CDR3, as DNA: TGTGCCAGTAGTAAGGTCGGACAGGGGGCCAATGAGCAGTTCTTC. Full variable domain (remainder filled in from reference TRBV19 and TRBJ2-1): DGGITQSPKYLFRKEGQNVTLSCEQNLNHDAMYWYRQDPGQGLRLIYYSQIVNDFQKGDIAEGYSVSREKKESFPLTVTSAQKNPTAFYLCASSKVGQGANEQFFGPGTRLTVL.

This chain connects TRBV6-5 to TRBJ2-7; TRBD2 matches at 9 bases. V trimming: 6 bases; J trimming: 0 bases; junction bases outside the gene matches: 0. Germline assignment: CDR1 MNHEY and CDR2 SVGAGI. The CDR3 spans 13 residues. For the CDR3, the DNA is TGTGCCAGCAGGACTAGCGGCTCCTACGAGCAGTACTTC. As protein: CASRTSGSYEQYF.

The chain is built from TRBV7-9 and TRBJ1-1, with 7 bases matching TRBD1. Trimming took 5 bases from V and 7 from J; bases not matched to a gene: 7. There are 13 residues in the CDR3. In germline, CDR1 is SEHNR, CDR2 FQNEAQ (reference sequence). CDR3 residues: CASSRDRAGEAFF. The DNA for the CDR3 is TGTGCCAGCAGCCGCGACAGGGCGGGTGAAGCTTTCTTT.

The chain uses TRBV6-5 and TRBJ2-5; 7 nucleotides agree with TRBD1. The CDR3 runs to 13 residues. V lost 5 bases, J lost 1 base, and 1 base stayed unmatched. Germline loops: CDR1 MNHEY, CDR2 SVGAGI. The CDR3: CASSRTGQETQYF. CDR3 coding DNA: TGTGCCAGCAGTCGGACAGGCCAAGAGACCCAGTACTTC.

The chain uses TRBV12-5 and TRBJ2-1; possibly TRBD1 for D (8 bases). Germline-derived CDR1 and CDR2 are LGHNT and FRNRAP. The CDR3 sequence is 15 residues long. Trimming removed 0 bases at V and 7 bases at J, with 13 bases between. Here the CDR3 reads CASGLVGQGGNEQFF. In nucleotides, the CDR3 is TGTGCTAGTGGTTTGGTAGGACAGGGAGGGAATGAGCAGTTCTTC. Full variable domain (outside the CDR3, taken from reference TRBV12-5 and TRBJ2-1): DARVTQTPRHKVTEMGQEVTMRCQPILGHNTVFWYRQTMMQGLELLAYFRNRAPLDDSGMPKDRFSAEMPDATLATLKIQPSEPRDSAVYFCASGLVGQGGNEQFFGPGTRLTVL.

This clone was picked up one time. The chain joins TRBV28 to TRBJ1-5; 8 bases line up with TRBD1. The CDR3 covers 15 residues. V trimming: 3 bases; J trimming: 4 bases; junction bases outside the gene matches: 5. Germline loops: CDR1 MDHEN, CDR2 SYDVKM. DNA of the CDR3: TGTGCCAGCAGTTTGCCAGGGGGCCAGAATCAGCCCCAGCATTTT. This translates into CASSLPGGQNQPQHF.

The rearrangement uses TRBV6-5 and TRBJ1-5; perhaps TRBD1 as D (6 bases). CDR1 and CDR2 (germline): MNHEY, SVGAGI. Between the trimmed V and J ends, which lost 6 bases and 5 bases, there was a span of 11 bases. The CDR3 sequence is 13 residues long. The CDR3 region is CASSPTGHQPQHF. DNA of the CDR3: TGTGCCAGCAGCCCGACAGGCCATCAGCCCCAGCATTTT.

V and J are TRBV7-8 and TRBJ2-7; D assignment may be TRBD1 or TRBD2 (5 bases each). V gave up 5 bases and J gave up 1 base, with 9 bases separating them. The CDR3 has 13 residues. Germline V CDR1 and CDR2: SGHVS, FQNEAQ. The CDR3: CASSLGRSYEQYF. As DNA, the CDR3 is TGTGCCAGCAGCCTGGGACGGTCCTACGAGCAGTACTTC.

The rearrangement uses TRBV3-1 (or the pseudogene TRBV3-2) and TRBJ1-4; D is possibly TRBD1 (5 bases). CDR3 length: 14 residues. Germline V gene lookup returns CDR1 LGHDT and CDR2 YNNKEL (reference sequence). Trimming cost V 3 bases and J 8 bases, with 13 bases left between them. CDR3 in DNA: TGTGCCAGCAGCCATGGCAGGGTCTACGAAAAACTGTTTTTT. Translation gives CASSHGRVYEKLFF.

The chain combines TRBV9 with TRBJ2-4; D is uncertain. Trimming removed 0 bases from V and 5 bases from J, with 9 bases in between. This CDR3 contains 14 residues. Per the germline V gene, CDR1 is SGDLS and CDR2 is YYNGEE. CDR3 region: CASSVGLDENIQYF. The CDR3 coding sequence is TGTGCCAGCAGCGTAGGGCTGGACGAAAACATTCAGTACTTC.

The CDR3 bases are TGTGCCAGCAGCTTAGGACTAGCGGGAGGGCCCCCCTACGAGCAGTACTTC. Protein sequence: CASSLGLAGGPPYEQYF. The chain is built from TRBV7-2 and TRBJ2-7; 14 bases map to TRBD2. V shed 1 base, J shed 2 bases, and the junction held 4 bases outside the gene matches. This CDR3 has 17 residues. In germline, CDR1 is SGHTA, CDR2 FQGNSA.

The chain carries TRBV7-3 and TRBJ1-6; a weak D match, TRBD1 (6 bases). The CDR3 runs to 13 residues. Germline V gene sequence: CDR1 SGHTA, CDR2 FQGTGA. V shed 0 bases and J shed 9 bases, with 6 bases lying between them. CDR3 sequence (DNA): TGTGCCAGCAGCTTAACAGGGGGTTCACCCCTCCACTTT. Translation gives CASSLTGGSPLHF.

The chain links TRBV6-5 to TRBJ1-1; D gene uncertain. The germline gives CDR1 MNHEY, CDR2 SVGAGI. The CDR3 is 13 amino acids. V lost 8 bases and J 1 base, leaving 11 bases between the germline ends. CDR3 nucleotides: TGTGCCAGCGCGAGGGCCCCGAACACTGAAGCTTTCTTT. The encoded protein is CASARAPNTEAFF.

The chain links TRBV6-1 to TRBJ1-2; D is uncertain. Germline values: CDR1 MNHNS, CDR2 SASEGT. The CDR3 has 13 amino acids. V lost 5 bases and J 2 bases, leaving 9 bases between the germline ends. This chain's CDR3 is CASSYGQNYGYTF. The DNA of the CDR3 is TGTGCCAGCAGTTATGGTCAGAACTATGGCTACACCTTC.

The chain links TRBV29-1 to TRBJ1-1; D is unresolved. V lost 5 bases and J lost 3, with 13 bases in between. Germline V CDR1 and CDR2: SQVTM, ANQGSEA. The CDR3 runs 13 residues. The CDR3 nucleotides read TGCAGCGTTTACCGAGGGTCCGACACTGAAGCTTTCTTT. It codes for CSVYRGSDTEAFF.

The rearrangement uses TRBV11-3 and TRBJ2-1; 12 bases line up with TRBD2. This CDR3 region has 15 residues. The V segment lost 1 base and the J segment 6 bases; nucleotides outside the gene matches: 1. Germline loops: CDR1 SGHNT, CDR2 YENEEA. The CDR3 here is CASSLGLAGVNEQFF. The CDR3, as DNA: TGTGCCAGCAGCTTAGGACTAGCGGGAGTCAATGAGCAGTTCTTC.

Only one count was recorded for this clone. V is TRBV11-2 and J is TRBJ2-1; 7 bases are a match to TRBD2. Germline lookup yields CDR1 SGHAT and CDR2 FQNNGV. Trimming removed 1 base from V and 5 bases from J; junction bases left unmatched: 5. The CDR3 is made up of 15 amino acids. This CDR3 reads CASSLASGDHNEQFF. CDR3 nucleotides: TGTGCCAGCAGCTTAGCTAGCGGAGACCACAATGAGCAGTTCTTC.

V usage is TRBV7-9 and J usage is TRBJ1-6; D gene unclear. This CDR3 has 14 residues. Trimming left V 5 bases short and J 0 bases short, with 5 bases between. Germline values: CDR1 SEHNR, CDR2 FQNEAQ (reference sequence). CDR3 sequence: CASSRSSYNSPLHF. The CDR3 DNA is TGTGCCAGCAGCAGGAGCTCCTATAATTCACCCCTCCACTTT.

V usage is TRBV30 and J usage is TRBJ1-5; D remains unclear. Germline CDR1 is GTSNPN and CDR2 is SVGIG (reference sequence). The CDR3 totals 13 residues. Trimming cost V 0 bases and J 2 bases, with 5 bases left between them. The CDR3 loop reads CAWSVRRNQPQHF. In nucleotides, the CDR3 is TGTGCCTGGAGTGTGAGACGCAATCAGCCCCAGCATTTT.

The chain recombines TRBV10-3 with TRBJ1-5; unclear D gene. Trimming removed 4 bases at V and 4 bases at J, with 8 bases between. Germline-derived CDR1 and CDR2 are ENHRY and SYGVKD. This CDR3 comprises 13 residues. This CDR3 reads CAISGPPNQPQHF. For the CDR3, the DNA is TGTGCCATCAGTGGACCGCCAAATCAGCCCCAGCATTTT.

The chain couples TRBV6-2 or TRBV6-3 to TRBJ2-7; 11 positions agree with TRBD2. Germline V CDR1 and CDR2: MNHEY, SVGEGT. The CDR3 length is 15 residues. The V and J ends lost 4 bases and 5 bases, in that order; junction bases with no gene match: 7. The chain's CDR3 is CASSSVLAGVNEQYF. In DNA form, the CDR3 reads TGTGCCAGCAGTTCGGTACTAGCGGGAGTCAACGAGCAGTACTTC.

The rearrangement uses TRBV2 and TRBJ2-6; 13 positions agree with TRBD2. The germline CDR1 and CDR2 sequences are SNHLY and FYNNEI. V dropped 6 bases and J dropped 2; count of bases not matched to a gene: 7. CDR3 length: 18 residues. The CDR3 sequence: CASRGTSGATAGANVLTF. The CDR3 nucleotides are TGTGCCAGCAGGGGGACTAGCGGGGCCACCGCTGGGGCCAACGTCCTGACTTTC.

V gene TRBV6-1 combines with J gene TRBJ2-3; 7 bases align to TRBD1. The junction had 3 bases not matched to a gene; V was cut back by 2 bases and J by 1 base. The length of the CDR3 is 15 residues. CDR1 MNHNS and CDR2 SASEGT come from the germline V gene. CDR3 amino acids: CASSEPGTGTDTQYF. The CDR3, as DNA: TGTGCCAGCAGTGAACCCGGGACAGGCACAGATACGCAGTATTTT.

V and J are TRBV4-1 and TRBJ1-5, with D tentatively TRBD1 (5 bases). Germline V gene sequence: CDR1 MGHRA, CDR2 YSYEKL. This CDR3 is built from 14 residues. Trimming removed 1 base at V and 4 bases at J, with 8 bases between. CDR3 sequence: CASSQVGGNQPQHF. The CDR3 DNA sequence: TGCGCCAGCAGCCAAGTCGGGGGTAATCAGCCCCAGCATTTT.

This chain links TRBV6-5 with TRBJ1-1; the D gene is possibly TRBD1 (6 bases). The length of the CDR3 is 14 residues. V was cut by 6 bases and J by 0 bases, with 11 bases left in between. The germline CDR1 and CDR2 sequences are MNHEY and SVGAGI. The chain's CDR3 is CASRSTGLNTEAFF. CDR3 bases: TGTGCCAGCAGATCTACAGGGTTGAACACTGAAGCTTTCTTT.